This record covers a single T cell receptor (beta chain). Its antigen is currently not known. Per-base qualities were not stored, and no clone one base away is much larger. The library was prepared using the immunoSEQ multiplex PCR assay. Per the source publication's procedure: A statistical classification framework was developed to diagnose cytomegalovirus status using the catalog of TCR beta chain sequences. In its TCRdb copy, this immuneACCESS table keeps in-frame sequences only and misses some clones. Where compared with another copy, unresolved V genes explain less than half of these, and the others have no known cause. V and J calls and clone size are given by that table; D and trimming were obtained from the DNA. For this sample the table gives 200,000 or so clones, of which 88% were detected only once. The ten most abundant clones make up roughly 2.8% of the sample. Donors formed part of the validation cohort, which comprised over a hundred subjects and was distinct from the first cohort of 690 or so subjects.

The data stem from a study of cytomegalovirus exposure and HLA in healthy donors (dated by TCRdb to 2016 to 2017). With regard to the full study: The 670 or so repertoires of the first cohort and the 120 validation repertoires were produced on the same platform, according to a later analysis. The aim of the study was to test whether cataloging public T cell receptors could identify signatures of past pathogen exposure. Along with the approximately 650-subject first cohort, a separate validation cohort of some 130 different subjects was used. To predict cytomegalovirus infection status, the study brought together high-throughput TCR immunosequencing, statistical association of individual TCRs with disease status, and machine learning. Paper-wide results and their limitations: A later analysis found that TCRs clustered in the first cohort also tended to co-occur in the roughly 120 validation repertoires, with more than 90% of cluster scores above 0. While some public TCRs were present in many individuals, most TCR sequences turned up only very rarely across donors. It was suggested by the authors that the approach could potentially be generalized to other disease states and immunological phenotypes. A total of roughly 160 TCR beta chains were listed by the study as associated with cytomegalovirus. A later analysis lacked HLA typing for the validation cohort, so it scored co-occurrence in that cohort across all 130 or so repertoires. Three of the identified cytomegalovirus-associated TCR beta chains were confirmed in vitro to be specific for cytomegalovirus antigens. The classifier was reported to diagnose cytomegalovirus status with high specificity and sensitivity in both the original cohort and the validation cohort.

Sequences were obtained from PBMCs. The receptor's source is a woman aged 18 to 35 in good health and CMV-seronegative.

Here the CDR3 is given as CASGNGNTIYF. The DNA sequence reads TGTGCCAGCGGCAACGGAAACACCATATATTTT. This receptor chain uses TRBV7-9 and TRBJ1-3, with the D gene not clear enough to name. Counted from cysteine to phenylalanine, this CDR3 has 11 amino acids. Kept here is only the CDR3 DNA, which spans 33 bases and is read in frame from base 1. The germline V gene (reference sequence) specifies SEHNR as CDR1 and FQNEAQ as CDR2. V is pared back by 8 bases and J by 4 bases, with 6 bases lying between the germline termini. The variable domain in full, with residues beyond the CDR3 obtained from the reference TRBV7-9 and TRBJ1-3 genes, is DTGVSQNPRHKITKRGQNVTFRCDPISEHNRLYWYRQTLGQGPEFLTYFQNEAQLEKSRLLSDRFSAERPKGSFSTLEIQRTEQGDSAMYLCASGNGNTIYFGEGSWLTVV.